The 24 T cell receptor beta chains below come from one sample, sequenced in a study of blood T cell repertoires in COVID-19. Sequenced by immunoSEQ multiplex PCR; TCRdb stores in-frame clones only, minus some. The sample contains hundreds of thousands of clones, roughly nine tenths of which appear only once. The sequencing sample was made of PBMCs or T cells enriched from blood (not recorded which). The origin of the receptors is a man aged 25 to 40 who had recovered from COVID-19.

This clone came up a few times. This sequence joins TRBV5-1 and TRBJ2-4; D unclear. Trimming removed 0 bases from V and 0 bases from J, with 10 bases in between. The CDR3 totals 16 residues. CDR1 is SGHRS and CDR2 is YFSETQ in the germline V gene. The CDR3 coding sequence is TGCGCCAGCAGCTTGGCCAGTAACCTAGCCAAAAACATTCAGTACTTC. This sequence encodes CASSLASNLAKNIQYF.

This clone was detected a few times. In nucleotides, the CDR3 is TGTGCCAGCAGTGAAGAGGGGGGGAATCAGCCCCAGCATTTT. It is translated as CASSEEGGNQPQHF. The chain couples TRBV25-1 to TRBJ1-5; weak D call: TRBD1 (6 bases). Trimming stripped 2 bases from V and 4 bases from J, with 9 bases between. The CDR3 is made up of 14 amino acids. Germline V gene data show CDR1 as MGHDK and CDR2 as SYGVNS. Based on the CDR3 plus reference TRBV25-1 and TRBJ1-5, the full variable domain is EADIYQTPRYLVIGTGKKITLECSQTMGHDKMYWYQQDPGMELHLIHYSYGVNSTEKGDLSSESTVSRIRTEHFPLTLESARPSHTSQYLCASSEEGGNQPQHFGDGTRLSIL.

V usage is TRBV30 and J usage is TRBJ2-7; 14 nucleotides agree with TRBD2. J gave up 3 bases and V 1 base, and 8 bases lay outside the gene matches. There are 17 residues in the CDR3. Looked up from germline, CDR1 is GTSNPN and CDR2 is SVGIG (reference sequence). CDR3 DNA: TGTGCCTGGAGTGCAACCGTCGGGACTAGCGGGAGCTACGAGCAGTACTTC. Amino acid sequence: CAWSATVGTSGSYEQYF.

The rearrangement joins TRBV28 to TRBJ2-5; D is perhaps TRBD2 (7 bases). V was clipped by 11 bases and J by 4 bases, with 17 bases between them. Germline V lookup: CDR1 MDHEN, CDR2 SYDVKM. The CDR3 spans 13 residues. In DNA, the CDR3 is TGTGCCTGCGAGGGGGGGGCCCCAGAGACCCAGTACTTC. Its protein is CACEGGAPETQYF.

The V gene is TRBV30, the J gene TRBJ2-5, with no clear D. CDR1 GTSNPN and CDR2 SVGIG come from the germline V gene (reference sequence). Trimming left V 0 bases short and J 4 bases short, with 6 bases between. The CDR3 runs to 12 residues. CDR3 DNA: TGTGCCTGGAGTGTAATGAGAGAGACCCAGTACTTC. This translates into CAWSVMRETQYF.

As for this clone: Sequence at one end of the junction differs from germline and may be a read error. CDR3 residues: CASSTTGGNEQYF. For the CDR3, the DNA is TGTGCCAGCAGTACAACAGGGGGTAACGAGCAGTACTTC. The chain joins TRBV19 to TRBJ2-7; 8 bases map to TRBD1. Germline CDR1 reads LNHDA; CDR2 reads SQIVND (reference sequence). CDR3 length: 13 amino acids.

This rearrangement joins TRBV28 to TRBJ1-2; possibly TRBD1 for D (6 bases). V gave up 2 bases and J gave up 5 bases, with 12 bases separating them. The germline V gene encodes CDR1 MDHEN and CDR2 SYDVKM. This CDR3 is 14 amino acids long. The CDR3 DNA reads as TGTGCCAGCAGTTTACGGGAGGGGGTTTATGGCTACACCTTC. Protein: CASSLREGVYGYTF.

Here the CDR3 reads CASRTDRNEQFF. In DNA, the CDR3 is TGTGCCAGCAGAACCGACAGGAATGAGCAGTTCTTC. The rearrangement joins TRBV28 to TRBJ2-1, with D maybe TRBD1 (6 bases). The CDR3 runs 12 residues. Germline lookup yields CDR1 MDHEN and CDR2 SYDVKM. V lost 6 bases to trimming and J lost 7 bases, with 10 bases between them.

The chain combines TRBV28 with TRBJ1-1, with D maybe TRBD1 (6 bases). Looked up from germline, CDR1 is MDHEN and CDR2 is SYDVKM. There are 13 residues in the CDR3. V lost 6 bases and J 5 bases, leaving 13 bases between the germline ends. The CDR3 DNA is TGTGCCAGCAGCCCGGAGGGGGGGACTGAAGCTTTCTTT. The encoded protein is CASSPEGGTEAFF. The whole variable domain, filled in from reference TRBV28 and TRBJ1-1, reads DVKVTQSSRYLVKRTGEKVFLECVQDMDHENMFWYRQDPGLGLRLIYFSYDVKMKEKGDIPEGYSVSREKKERFSLILESASTNQTSMYLCASSPEGGTEAFFGQGTRLTVV.

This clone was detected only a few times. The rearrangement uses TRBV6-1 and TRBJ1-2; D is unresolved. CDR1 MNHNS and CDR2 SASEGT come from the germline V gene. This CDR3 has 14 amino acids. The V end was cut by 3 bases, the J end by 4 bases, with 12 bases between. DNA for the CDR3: TGTGCCAGCAGTGACGACATGCCGCCCTATGGCTACACCTTC. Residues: CASSDDMPPYGYTF.

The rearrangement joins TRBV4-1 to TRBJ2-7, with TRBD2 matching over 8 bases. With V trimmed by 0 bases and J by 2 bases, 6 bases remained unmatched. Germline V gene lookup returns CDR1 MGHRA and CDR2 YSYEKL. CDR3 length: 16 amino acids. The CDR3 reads CASSQEAGGLTYEQYF. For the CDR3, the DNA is TGCGCCAGCAGCCAAGAGGCGGGGGGTCTGACCTACGAGCAGTACTTC.

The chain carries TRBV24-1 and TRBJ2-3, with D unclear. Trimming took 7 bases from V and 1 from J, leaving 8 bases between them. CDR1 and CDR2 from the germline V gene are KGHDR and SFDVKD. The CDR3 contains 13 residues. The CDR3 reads CATRDGGTDTQYF. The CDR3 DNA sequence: TGTGCCACCAGGGATGGAGGCACAGATACGCAGTATTTT.

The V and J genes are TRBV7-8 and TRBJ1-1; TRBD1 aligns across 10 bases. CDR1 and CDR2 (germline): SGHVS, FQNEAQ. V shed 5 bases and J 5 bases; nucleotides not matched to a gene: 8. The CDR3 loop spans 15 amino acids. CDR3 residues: CASSTPSDRGTEAFF. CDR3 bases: TGTGCCAGCAGCACACCTTCGGACAGGGGGACTGAAGCTTTCTTT.

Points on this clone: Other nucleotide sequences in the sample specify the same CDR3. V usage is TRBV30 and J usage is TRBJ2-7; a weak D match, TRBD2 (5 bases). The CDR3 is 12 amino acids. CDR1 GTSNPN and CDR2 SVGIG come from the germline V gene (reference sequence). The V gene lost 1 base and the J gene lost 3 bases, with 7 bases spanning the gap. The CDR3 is CAWSGGVYEQYF. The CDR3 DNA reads TGTGCCTGGAGTGGGGGAGTCTACGAGCAGTACTTC.

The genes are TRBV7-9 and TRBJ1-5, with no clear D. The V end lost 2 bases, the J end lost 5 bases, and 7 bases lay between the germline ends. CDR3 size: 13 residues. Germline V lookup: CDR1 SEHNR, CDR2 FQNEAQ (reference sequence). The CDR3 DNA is TGTGCCAGCAGCTTATCACCGGATCAGCCCCAGCATTTT. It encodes CASSLSPDQPQHF. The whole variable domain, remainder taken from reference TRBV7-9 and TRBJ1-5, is DTGVSQNPRHKITKRGQNVTFRCDPISEHNRLYWYRQTLGQGPEFLTYFQNEAQLEKSRLLSDRFSAERPKGSFSTLEIQRTEQGDSAMYLCASSLSPDQPQHFGDGTRLSIL.

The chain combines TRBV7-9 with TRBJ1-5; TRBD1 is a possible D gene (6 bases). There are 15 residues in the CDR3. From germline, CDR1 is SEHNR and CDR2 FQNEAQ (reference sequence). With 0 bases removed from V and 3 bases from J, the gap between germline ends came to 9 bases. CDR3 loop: CASSLAGADNQPQHF. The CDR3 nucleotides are TGTGCCAGCAGCTTAGCGGGGGCAGACAATCAGCCCCAGCATTTT. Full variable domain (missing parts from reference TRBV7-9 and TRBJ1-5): DTGVSQNPRHKITKRGQNVTFRCDPISEHNRLYWYRQTLGQGPEFLTYFQNEAQLEKSRLLSDRFSAERPKGSFSTLEIQRTEQGDSAMYLCASSLAGADNQPQHFGDGTRLSIL.

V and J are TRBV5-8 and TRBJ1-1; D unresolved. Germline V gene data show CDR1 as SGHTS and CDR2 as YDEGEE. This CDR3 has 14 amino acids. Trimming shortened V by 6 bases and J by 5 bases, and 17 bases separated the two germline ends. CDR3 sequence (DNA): TGTGCCAGCATTATCAGTAGCAGCCCGACTGAAGCTTTCTTT. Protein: CASIISSSPTEAFF.

The CDR3 spells CASSHRPGQPQHF. For the CDR3, the DNA is TGTGCCAGCAGTCACAGGCCCGGTCAGCCCCAGCATTTT. The rearrangement links TRBV12-3 or TRBV12-4 to TRBJ1-5; tentative D call: TRBD1 (5 bases). The CDR3 spans 13 residues. The V gene lost 5 bases and the J gene lost 6 bases, with 11 bases spanning the gap.

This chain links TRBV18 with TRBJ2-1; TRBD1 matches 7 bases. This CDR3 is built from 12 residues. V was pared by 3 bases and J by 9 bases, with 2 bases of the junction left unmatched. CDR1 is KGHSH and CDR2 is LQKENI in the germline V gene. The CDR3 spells CASSPTGIEQFF. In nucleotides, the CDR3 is TGTGCCAGCTCACCGACAGGGATTGAGCAGTTCTTC.

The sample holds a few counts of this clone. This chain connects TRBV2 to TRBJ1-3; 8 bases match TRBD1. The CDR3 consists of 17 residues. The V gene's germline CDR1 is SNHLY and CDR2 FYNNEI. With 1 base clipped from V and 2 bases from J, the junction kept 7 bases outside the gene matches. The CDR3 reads CASSEVPTGVAGNTIYF. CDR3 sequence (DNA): TGTGCCAGCAGTGAAGTACCGACAGGGGTTGCTGGAAACACCATATATTTT.

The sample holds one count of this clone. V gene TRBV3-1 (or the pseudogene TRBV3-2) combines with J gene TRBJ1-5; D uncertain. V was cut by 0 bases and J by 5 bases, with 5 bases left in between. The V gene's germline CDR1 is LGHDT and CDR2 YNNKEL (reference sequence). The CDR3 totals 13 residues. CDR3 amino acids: CASSQDIHQPQHF. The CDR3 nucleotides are TGTGCCAGCAGCCAAGACATTCATCAGCCCCAGCATTTT.

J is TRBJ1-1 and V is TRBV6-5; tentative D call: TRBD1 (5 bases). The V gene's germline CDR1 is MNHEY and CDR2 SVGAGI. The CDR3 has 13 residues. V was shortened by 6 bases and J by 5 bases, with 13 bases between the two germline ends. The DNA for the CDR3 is TGTGCCAGCAGCCCCGGGACTGGTACTGAAGCTTTCTTT. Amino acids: CASSPGTGTEAFF.

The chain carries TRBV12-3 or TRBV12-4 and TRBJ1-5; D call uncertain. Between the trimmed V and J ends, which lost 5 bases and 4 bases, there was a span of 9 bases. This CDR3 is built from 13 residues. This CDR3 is CASSITANQPQHF. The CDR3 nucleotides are TGTGCCAGCAGTATTACAGCTAATCAGCCCCAGCATTTT.

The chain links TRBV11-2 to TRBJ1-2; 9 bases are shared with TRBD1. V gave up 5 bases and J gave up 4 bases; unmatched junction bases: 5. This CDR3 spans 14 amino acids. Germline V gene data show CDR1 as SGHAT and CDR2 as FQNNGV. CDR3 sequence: CASSQGTGPYGYTF. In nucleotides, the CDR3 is TGTGCCAGCAGCCAAGGGACAGGGCCCTATGGCTACACCTTC. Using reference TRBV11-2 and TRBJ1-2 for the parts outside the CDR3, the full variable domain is EAGVAQSPRYKIIEKRQSVAFWCNPISGHATLYWYQQILGQGPKLLIQFQNNGVVDDSQLPKDRFSAERLKGVDSTLKIQPAKLEDSAVYLCASSQGTGPYGYTFGSGTRLTVV.